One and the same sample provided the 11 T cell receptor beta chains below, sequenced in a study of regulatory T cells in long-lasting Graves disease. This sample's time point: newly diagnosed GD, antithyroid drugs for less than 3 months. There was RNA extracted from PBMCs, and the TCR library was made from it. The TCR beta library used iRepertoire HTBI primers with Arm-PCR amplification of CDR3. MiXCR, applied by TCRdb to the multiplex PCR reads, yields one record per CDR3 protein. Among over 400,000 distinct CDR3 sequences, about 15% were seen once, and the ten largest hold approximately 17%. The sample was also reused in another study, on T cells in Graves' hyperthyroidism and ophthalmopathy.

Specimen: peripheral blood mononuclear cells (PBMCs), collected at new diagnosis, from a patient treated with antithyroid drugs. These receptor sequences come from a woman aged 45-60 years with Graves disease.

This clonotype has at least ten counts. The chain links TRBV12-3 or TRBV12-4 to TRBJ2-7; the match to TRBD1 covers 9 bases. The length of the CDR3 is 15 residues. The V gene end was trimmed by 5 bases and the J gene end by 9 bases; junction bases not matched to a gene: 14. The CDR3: CASSHPPGTGKGQYF. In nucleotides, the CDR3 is TGTGCCAGCAGTCACCCCCCCGGGACAGGGAAAGGGCAGTACTTC.

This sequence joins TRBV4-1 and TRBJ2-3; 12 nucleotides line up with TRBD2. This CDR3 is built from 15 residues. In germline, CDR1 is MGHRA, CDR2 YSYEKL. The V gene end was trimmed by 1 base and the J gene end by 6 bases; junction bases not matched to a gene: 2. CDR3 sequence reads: CASSQVGLAGDTQYF. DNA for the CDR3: TGCGCCAGCAGCCAAGTTGGACTAGCGGGGGATACGCAGTATTTT.

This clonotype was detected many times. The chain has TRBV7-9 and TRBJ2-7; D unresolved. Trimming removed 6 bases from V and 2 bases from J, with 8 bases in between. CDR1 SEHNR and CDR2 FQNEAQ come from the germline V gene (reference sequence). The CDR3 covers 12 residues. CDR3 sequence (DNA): TGTGCCAGCAGTCCCCTCCCCTACGAGCAGTACTTC. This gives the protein CASSPLPYEQYF.

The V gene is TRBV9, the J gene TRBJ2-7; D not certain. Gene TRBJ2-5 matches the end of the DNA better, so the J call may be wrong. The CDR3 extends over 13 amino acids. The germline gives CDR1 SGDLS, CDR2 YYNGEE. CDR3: CASSASDGTTQYF. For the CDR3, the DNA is TGTGCCAGCAGCGCCTCGGACGGCACGACCCAGTACTTC.

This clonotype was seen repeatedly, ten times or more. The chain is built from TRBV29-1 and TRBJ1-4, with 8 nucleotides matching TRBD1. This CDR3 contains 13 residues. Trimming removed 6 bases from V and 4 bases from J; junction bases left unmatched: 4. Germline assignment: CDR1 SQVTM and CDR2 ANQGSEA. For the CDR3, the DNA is TGCAGCGTGGGAGACAGGGGTAATGAAAAACTGTTTTTT. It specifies CSVGDRGNEKLFF.

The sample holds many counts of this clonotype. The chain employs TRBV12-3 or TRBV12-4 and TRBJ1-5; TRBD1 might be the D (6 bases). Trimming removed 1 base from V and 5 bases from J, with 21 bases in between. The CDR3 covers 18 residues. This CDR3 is CASSLGSRFRDTYQPQHF. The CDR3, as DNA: TGTGCCAGCAGTTTAGGGAGCCGGTTTCGGGACACATATCAGCCCCAGCATTTT.

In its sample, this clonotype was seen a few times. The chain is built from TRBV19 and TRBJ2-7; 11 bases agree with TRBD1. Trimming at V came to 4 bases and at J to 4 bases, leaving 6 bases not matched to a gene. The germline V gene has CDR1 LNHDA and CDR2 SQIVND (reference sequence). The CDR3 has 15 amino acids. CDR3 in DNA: TGTGCCAGTAGTACCGGGACAGGGGGGATGTACGAGCAGTACTTC. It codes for CASSTGTGGMYEQYF.

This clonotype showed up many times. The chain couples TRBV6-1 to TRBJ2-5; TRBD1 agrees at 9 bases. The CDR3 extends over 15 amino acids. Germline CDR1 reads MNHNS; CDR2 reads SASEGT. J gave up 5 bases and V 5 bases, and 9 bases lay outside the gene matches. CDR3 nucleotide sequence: TGTGCCAGCAGTAACCGGGACAGGGAGTCGGAGACCCAGTACTTC. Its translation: CASSNRDRESETQYF.

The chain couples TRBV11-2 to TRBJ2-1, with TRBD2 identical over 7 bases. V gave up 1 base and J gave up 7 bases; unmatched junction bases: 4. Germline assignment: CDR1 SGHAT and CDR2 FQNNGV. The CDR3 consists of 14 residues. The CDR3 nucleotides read TGTGCCAGCAGCTTAGGCGGGAGTTTAAATGAGCAGTTCTTC. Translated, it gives CASSLGGSLNEQFF.

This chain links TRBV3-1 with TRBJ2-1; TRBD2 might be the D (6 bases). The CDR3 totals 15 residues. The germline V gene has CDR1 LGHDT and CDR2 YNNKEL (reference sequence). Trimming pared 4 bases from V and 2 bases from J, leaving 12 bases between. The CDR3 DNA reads TGTGCCAGCAGCCTTAGCGGTCCGACCTACAATGAGCAGTTCTTC. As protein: CASSLSGPTYNEQFF.

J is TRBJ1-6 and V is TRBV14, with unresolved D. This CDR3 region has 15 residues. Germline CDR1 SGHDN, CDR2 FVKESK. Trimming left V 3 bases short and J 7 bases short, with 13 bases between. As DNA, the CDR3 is TGTGCCAGCAGCCAGGGGAGATCATCGAATTCACCCCTCCACTTT. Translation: CASSQGRSSNSPLHF. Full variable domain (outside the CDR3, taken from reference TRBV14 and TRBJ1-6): EAGVTQFPSHSVIEKGQTVTLRCDPISGHDNLYWYRRVMGKEIKFLLHFVKESKQDESGMPNNRFLAERTGGTYSTLKVQPAELEDSGVYFCASSQGRSSNSPLHFGNGTRLTVT.